The entry below gives a single T cell receptor beta chain sequence along with its context. The data originate from a study of control samples from healthy donors and cancer patients. This CDR3 is built from 15 residues. V lost 5 bases to trimming and J lost 9 bases; unmatched junction nucleotides: 13. Looked up from germline, CDR1 is MNHEY and CDR2 is SMNVEV (reference sequence). Clones were sequenced by immunoSEQ multiplex PCR, and TCRdb holds only the in-frame ones, with some missing. This table has roughly 370,000 clones, around 90% appearing once. The TCR comes from a man between 40 and 49 years old with head and neck cancer. The chain combines TRBV27 with TRBJ1-5; the match to TRBD1 covers 7 bases. Sequenced sample: PBMCs. The CDR3 spells CASSPTTGTLGPQHF. The CDR3 DNA is TGTGCCAGCAGTCCGACGACAGGGACCTTAGGGCCCCAGCATTTT.